This T cell receptor (beta chain) was identified during a study of T cells in tuberculosis. Overall study findings and caveats: Active tuberculosis patients had shorter CDR3-alpha; the beta difference was nonsignificant. Selection depended on which cryopreserved specimens were available.

As to this clone: Its target is unknown.

Latent tuberculosis screening used tuberculin skin test and IGRA at entry. Assay: immunoSEQ multiplex PCR; the TCRdb copy retains only in-frame clones and omits some. The sample has 25,000 to 35,000 clones, approximately 94% seen once. This TCR derives from a donor aged 10-30 years with latent tuberculosis or without tuberculosis infection. The sample was PBMCs.

The CDR3: CASSISGQGGTEAFF. CDR3 nucleotides: TGTGCCAGCAGCATTTCGGGACAGGGAGGCACTGAAGCTTTCTTT. The chain joins TRBV9 to TRBJ1-1, with TRBD1 matching over 9 bases. V was pared by 4 bases and J by 4 bases, with 8 bases of the junction left unmatched. CDR1 and CDR2 from the germline V gene are SGDLS and YYNGEE. The CDR3 is 15 amino acids.